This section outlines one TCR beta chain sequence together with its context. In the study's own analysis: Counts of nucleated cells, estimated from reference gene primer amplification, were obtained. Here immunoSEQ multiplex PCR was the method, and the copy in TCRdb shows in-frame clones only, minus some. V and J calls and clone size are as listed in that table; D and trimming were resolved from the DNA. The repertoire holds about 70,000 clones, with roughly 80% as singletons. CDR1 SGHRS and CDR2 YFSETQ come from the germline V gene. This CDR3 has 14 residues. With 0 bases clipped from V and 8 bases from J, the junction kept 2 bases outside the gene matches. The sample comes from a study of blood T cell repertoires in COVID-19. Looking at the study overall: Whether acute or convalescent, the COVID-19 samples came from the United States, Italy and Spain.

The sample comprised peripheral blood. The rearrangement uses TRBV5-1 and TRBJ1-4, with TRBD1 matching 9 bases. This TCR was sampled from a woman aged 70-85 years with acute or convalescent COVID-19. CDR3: CASSLDRGLEKLFF. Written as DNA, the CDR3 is TGCGCCAGCAGCTTGGACAGGGGGCTCGAAAAACTGTTTTTT.